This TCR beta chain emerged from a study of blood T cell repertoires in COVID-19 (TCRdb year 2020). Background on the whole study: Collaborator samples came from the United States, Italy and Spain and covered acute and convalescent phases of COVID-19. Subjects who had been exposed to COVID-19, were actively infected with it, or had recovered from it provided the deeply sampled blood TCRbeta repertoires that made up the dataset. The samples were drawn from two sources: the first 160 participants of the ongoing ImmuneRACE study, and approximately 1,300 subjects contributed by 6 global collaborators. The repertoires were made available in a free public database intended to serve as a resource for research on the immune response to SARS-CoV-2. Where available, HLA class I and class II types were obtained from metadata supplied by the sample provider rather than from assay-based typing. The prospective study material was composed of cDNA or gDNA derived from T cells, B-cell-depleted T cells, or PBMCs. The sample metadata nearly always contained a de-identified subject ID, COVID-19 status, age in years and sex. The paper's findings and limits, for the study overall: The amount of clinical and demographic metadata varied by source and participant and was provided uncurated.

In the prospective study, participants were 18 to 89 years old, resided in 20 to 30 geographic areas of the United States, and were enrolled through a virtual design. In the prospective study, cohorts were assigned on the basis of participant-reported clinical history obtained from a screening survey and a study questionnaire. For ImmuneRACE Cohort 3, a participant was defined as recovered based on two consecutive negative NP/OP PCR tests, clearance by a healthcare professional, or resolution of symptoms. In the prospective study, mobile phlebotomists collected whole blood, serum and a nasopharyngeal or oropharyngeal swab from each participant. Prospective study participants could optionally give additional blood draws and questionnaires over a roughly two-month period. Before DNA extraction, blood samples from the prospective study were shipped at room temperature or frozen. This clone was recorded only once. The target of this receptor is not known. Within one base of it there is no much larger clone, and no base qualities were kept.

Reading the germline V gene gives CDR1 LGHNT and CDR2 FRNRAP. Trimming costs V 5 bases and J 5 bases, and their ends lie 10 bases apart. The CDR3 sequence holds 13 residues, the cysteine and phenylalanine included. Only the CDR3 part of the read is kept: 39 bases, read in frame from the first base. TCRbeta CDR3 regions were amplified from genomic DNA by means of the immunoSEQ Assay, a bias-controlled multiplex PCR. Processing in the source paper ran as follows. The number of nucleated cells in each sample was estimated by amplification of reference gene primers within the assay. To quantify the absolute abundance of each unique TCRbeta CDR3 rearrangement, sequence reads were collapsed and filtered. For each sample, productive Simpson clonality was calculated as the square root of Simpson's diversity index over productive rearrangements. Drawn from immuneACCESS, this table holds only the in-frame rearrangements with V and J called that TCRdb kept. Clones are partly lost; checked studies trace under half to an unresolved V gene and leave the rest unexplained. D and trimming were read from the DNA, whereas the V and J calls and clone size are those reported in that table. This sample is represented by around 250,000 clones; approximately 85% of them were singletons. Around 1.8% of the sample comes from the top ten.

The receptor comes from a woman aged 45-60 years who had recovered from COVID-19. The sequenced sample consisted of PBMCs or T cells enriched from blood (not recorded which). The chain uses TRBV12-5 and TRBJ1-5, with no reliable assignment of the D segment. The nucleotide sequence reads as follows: TGTGCTAGTGGTCTGGCCCCGGATCAGCCCCAGCATTTT. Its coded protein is CASGLAPDQPQHF.